Following are 20 T cell receptor beta chains from one sample sequenced in a study of blood T cell repertoires in COVID-19. Sequencing was performed with immunoSEQ multiplex PCR; in TCRdb, only in-frame clones are kept and a portion is missing. Among over 250,000 clones listed, about 73% were seen once. The specimen was peripheral blood. Source of these receptors: a woman of 80 years or more with acute or convalescent COVID-19.

The V and J genes are TRBV2 and TRBJ1-2; D possibly corresponds to TRBD1 (6 bases). Deletions cut 10 bases from V and 7 bases from J, with 19 bases between. Per germline, CDR1 SNHLY and CDR2 FYNNEI. This CDR3 spans 13 amino acids. The CDR3 DNA reads TGTGCCACCGCCTCCCGGGACATCGGTGGCTACACCTTC. This codes for CATASRDIGGYTF.

As concerns this clone: The sample has other DNA sequences that encode this CDR3 too. The rearrangement joins TRBV3-1 (or the pseudogene TRBV3-2) to TRBJ1-1; D might be TRBD1 (5 bases). This CDR3 comprises 14 residues. Trimming took 1 base from V and 1 from J, leaving 7 bases between them. From germline, CDR1 is LGHDT and CDR2 YNNKEL (reference sequence). The CDR3 DNA is TGTGCCAGCAGCCAAGGGGGGGGGAACACTGAAGCTTTCTTT. This gives the protein CASSQGGGNTEAFF.

This clone was observed a few times. This chain links TRBV7-3 with TRBJ2-3; 8 bases are shared with TRBD2. There are 15 residues in the CDR3. V was pared by 5 bases and J by 6 bases, with 10 bases of the junction left unmatched. CDR1 is SGHTA and CDR2 is FQGTGA in the germline V gene. CDR3 nucleotide sequence: TGTGCCAGCAGCCGGGAGGGACTAGTATCTGATACGCAGTATTTT. Translation: CASSREGLVSDTQYF.

A few counts support this clone. The chain joins TRBV6-5 to TRBJ1-3, with D possibly matching TRBD1 (5 bases). Per germline, CDR1 MNHEY and CDR2 SVGAGI. Trimming cost V 10 bases and J 7 bases, with 20 bases left between them. CDR3 size: 14 residues. The CDR3 DNA reads TGTGCCATACGCCGGGGGGGGTTAGGGAACACCATATATTTT. Its protein product is CAIRRGGLGNTIYF.

The V call is TRBV10-2, the J call TRBJ2-7; no firm D call. There are 10 residues in the CDR3. From germline, CDR1 is WSHSY and CDR2 SAAADI. Trimming shortened V by 8 bases and J by 4 bases, and 6 bases separated the two germline ends. The CDR3 loop is CASRGYEQYF. The DNA of the CDR3 is TGCGCCAGCCGAGGTTACGAGCAGTACTTC.

This chain joins TRBV27 and TRBJ1-5, with 8 positions matching TRBD1. Germline CDR1 reads MNHEY; CDR2 reads SMNVEV (reference sequence). The CDR3 totals 16 residues. V gave up 6 bases and J gave up 1 base; unmatched junction bases: 8. The CDR3, as DNA: TGTGCCAGCAGCGAGGGAGACAGGGGAAGCAATCAGCCCCAGCATTTT. Its protein is CASSEGDRGSNQPQHF.

This clone occurred a few times. The chain employs TRBV10-3 and TRBJ1-2; TRBD1 matches 9 bases. The CDR3 contains 17 residues. The V gene's germline CDR1 is ENHRY and CDR2 SYGVKD. V was pared by 0 bases and J by 6 bases, with 11 bases of the junction left unmatched. The DNA for the CDR3 is TGTGCCATCAGTGAGTCGCCACCGGGACAGGGAATGGATGGCTACACCTTC. It translates to CAISESPPGQGMDGYTF.

As regards this clone: This specimen includes other DNA sequences encoding the same CDR3. The V gene is TRBV29-1, the J gene TRBJ1-1, with D tentatively TRBD1 (6 bases). Germline V lookup: CDR1 SQVTM, CDR2 ANQGSEA. The CDR3 totals 12 residues. Between the trimmed V and J ends, which lost 5 bases and 1 base, there was a span of 8 bases. CDR3 region: CSVSQGNTEAFF. CDR3 nucleotides: TGCAGCGTTTCACAGGGGAACACTGAAGCTTTCTTT.

The chain carries TRBV19 and TRBJ2-1; 8 bases fit TRBD1. The germline V gene encodes CDR1 LNHDA and CDR2 SQIVND (reference sequence). V trimming: 5 bases; J trimming: 5 bases; junction bases outside the gene matches: 8. The CDR3 totals 15 residues. This CDR3 reads CASSQGATRNNEQFF. The CDR3 DNA is TGTGCCAGTAGTCAGGGGGCCACAAGGAACAATGAGCAGTTCTTC.

The chain carries TRBV5-4 and TRBJ1-3, with 7 bases fitting TRBD1. CDR1 and CDR2 from the germline V gene are SGHNT and YYREEE (reference sequence). The V gene end was trimmed by 0 bases and the J gene end by 4 bases; junction bases not matched to a gene: 4. This CDR3 region has 15 residues. In nucleotides, the CDR3 is TGTGCCAGCAGCTTGGGACAGGGCAAAGGAAACACCATATATTTT. Translated, it gives CASSLGQGKGNTIYF. The complete variable domain, with remaining parts taken from reference TRBV5-4 and TRBJ1-3, reads ETGVTQSPTHLIKTRGQQVTLRCSSQSGHNTVSWYQQALGQGPQFIFQYYREEENGRGNFPPRFSGLQFPNYSSELNVNALELDDSALYLCASSLGQGKGNTIYFGEGSWLTVV.

This chain uses TRBV9 with TRBJ2-7; D is perhaps TRBD2 (5 bases). The CDR3 contains 15 residues. CDR1 and CDR2 (germline): SGDLS, YYNGEE. Trimming pared 0 bases from V and 3 bases from J, leaving 13 bases between. CDR3 sequence: CASSVGLTPLYEQYF. DNA of the CDR3: TGTGCCAGCAGCGTAGGACTAACCCCCCTCTACGAGCAGTACTTC.

The chain recombines TRBV11-2 with TRBJ2-3; 9 positions agree with TRBD1. The CDR3 contains 15 residues. The J segment lost 6 bases and the V segment lost 1 base, leaving 5 bases of the junction unmatched. Germline CDR1 is SGHAT and CDR2 is FQNNGV. The CDR3 region has the DNA TGTGCCAGCAGCTTAGGGGGACAGGGATCCGATACGCAGTATTTT. Its protein is CASSLGGQGSDTQYF.

The chain combines TRBV11-2 with TRBJ1-6; unclear D gene. The CDR3 is 15 amino acids. V lost 2 bases and J lost 7, with 12 bases in between. Per the germline V gene, CDR1 is SGHAT and CDR2 is FQNNGV. The CDR3 loop reads CASSLSEAGNSPLHF. The CDR3 DNA follows: TGTGCCAGCAGCTTAAGCGAGGCGGGGAATTCACCCCTCCACTTT.

Written as DNA, the CDR3 is TGCGCCAGCAGCCTGGGGGCAGAGAACACTGAAGCTTTCTTT. Translated, it gives CASSLGAENTEAFF. The J gene is TRBJ1-1, the V gene TRBV5-1; possibly TRBD1 for D (6 bases). Looked up from germline, CDR1 is SGHRS and CDR2 is YFSETQ. This CDR3 comprises 14 residues. Trimming stripped 4 bases from V and 1 base from J, with 11 bases between.

This rearrangement joins TRBV30 to TRBJ1-5, with no clear D. This CDR3 has 15 residues. V gave up 1 base and J gave up 4 bases, with 14 bases separating them. Germline-derived CDR1 and CDR2 are GTSNPN and SVGIG (reference sequence). The CDR3 protein is CAWSARSGPNQPQHF. The CDR3 coding sequence is TGTGCCTGGAGTGCAAGAAGTGGGCCTAATCAGCCCCAGCATTTT.

This clone has just a few counts. CDR3 coding DNA: TGTGCCAGCAGCTCCCGACACGACTCTGGAAACACCATATATTTT. This encodes CASSSRHDSGNTIYF. This chain links TRBV7-8 with TRBJ1-3; the D is unclear. V was trimmed by 4 bases and J by 0 bases, leaving 10 bases between them. This CDR3 is built from 15 residues. CDR1 and CDR2 (germline): SGHVS, FQNEAQ.

In nucleotides, the CDR3 is TGTGCCAGCAGTTATGCCCTCATGACAGCAAATTCACCCCTCCACTTT. Amino acids: CASSYALMTANSPLHF. The genes are TRBV6-5 and TRBJ1-6, with D tentatively TRBD1 (5 bases). The V gene lost 3 bases and the J gene lost 7 bases, with 16 bases spanning the gap. The CDR3 sequence is 16 residues long. Germline CDR1 MNHEY, CDR2 SVGAGI.

To note about this clone: Within the sample, other DNA sequences also encode this same CDR3. V and J are TRBV12-5 and TRBJ1-1; tentative D call: TRBD1 (6 bases). Per germline, CDR1 LGHNT and CDR2 FRNRAP. The CDR3 is 13 residues long. V lost 3 bases to trimming and J lost 4 bases, with 9 bases between them. This CDR3 reads CASGLQGFTEAFF. The CDR3 coding sequence is TGTGCTAGTGGTTTACAGGGTTTCACTGAAGCTTTCTTT. Variable domain in full (rest from reference TRBV12-5 and TRBJ1-1): DARVTQTPRHKVTEMGQEVTMRCQPILGHNTVFWYRQTMMQGLELLAYFRNRAPLDDSGMPKDRFSAEMPDATLATLKIQPSEPRDSAVYFCASGLQGFTEAFFGQGTRLTVV.

The chain links TRBV6-6 to TRBJ1-1; D gene ambiguous. Germline CDR1 is MNHNY and CDR2 is SVGAGI (reference sequence). The CDR3 runs to 13 residues. Trimming shortened V by 6 bases and J by 1 base, and 9 bases separated the two germline ends. The CDR3 loop is CASRQSPNTEAFF. CDR3 nucleotides: TGTGCCAGCAGACAGAGTCCGAACACTGAAGCTTTCTTT.

This chain connects TRBV9 to TRBJ2-3; D is perhaps TRBD2 (6 bases). The CDR3 length is 13 residues. V lost 3 bases to trimming and J lost 6 bases, with 11 bases between them. Germline assignment: CDR1 SGDLS and CDR2 YYNGEE. The CDR3 reads CASSGDLADTQYF. The CDR3 DNA sequence: TGTGCCAGCAGCGGAGACCTAGCGGATACGCAGTATTTT. Full variable domain (rest looked up from reference TRBV9 and TRBJ2-3): DSGVTQTPKHLITATGQRVTLRCSPRSGDLSVYWYQQSLDQGLQFLIQYYNGEERAKGNILERFSAQQFPDLHSELNLSSLELGDSALYFCASSGDLADTQYFGPGTRLTVL.